The source of this T cell receptor (beta chain) is a study of blood T cell repertoires in COVID-19. This clone was detected a few times. Other DNA variants within this sample encode the same CDR3. Per the original methods: Amplification from reference gene primers served as the basis for estimated nucleated cell counts. TCRdb keeps only in-frame clones here, not all; method: immunoSEQ multiplex PCR. V, J and clone size reflect that table, while D and trimming were determined from the DNA. The sample comprises around 180,000 clones, 70% to 90% of which are singletons, and less than 5.5% rests with the top ten. CDR1 is MNHNS and CDR2 is SASEGT in the germline V gene. The CDR3 is 17 residues long. Trimming took off 1 base at V and 0 bases at J, with 10 bases between the two ends.

The chain combines TRBV6-1 with TRBJ1-6, with a tentative D call TRBD1 (5 bases). Source material: peripheral blood. This TCR was recovered from a human donor in a cohort sampled during active COVID-19. The CDR3 spells CASSEVGGSSYNSPLHF. The CDR3 nucleotides are TGTGCCAGCAGTGAAGTTGGGGGGAGCTCCTATAATTCACCCCTCCACTTT.